This T cell receptor (beta chain) was sequenced in a study of T cells expressing NK-cell markers. The wider study: Sequencing of TCR beta repertoires drew on sorted CD3+CD56+NKG2C+, CD3+CD56+NKG2C- and CD3+CD56-NKG2C+ T cells. Seven HCMV-seropositive donors and one seronegative donor made up the eight sequenced donors.

Study outcomes and limitations: A few donors likewise had their CD3+CD56-NKG2C+ fraction led by these clonotypes.

For each CDR3 protein, TCRdb gives one entry from its re-call of the 5' RACE reads, without DNA. The table lists around 470,000 distinct CDR3 sequences, with more than 1.4% in the top ten. CDR3 length: 12 residues. Looked up from germline, CDR1 is SGHRS and CDR2 is YFSETQ. A word on this clonotype: The antigen remains undetermined.

The TCR was taken from a woman aged 50 to 60 in good health. Sample: blood T cells: a sorted CD56 or NKG2C T cell subset, CD4+ or CD8+ T cells, or bulk PBMC T cells (not recorded which). The chain combines TRBV5-1 with TRBJ1-5. This CDR3 reads CASSLPGPPQHF.